Presented here are 13 T cell receptor beta chains from one specimen sequenced in a study of blood T cell repertoires in COVID-19. Measured with immunoSEQ multiplex PCR; TCRdb has only the in-frame clones, and not every one. The sample lists 200,000 to 250,000 clones, around 87% seen once, with around 3.2% in the top ten. The sample consisted of PBMCs or T cells enriched from blood (not recorded which). These receptors were taken from a young woman in a cohort exposed to, infected with or recovered from COVID-19 (not recorded which).

The rearrangement links TRBV13 to TRBJ2-3; D is perhaps TRBD2 (7 bases). This CDR3 comprises 16 residues. In germline, CDR1 is PRHDT, CDR2 FYEKMQ (reference sequence). V lost 3 bases and J 2 bases, leaving 15 bases between the germline ends. The CDR3 spells CASSFFERGHTDTQYF. CDR3 nucleotide sequence: TGTGCCAGCAGCTTTTTCGAGCGGGGACACACAGATACGCAGTATTTT. The full variable domain, its missing parts supplied by reference TRBV13 and TRBJ2-3, is AAGVIQSPRHLIKEKRETATLKCYPIPRHDTVYWYQQGPGQDPQFLISFYEKMQSDKGSIPDRFSAQQFSDYHSELNMSSLELGDSALYFCASSFFERGHTDTQYFGPGTRLTVL.

The genes are TRBV3-1 (or the pseudogene TRBV3-2) and TRBJ2-3, with 12 bases identical to TRBD2. Looked up from germline, CDR1 is LGHDT and CDR2 is YNNKEL (reference sequence). J lost 6 bases, V lost 2 bases, and 12 bases had no gene match. The CDR3 runs to 18 residues. CDR3 amino acids: CASSQPTASGGAYDTQYF. In DNA form, the CDR3 reads TGTGCCAGCAGCCAACCTACTGCTAGCGGGGGGGCATACGATACGCAGTATTTT.

As to this clone: Distinct nucleotide sequences in the sample also encode this CDR3. The chain links TRBV4-1 to TRBJ2-3, with D maybe TRBD2 (6 bases). Germline V gene data show CDR1 as MGHRA and CDR2 as YSYEKL. The CDR3 contains 15 residues. Trimming took off 1 base at V and 3 bases at J, with 11 bases between the two ends. The CDR3 region has the DNA TGCGCCAGCAGCCAAGGACTAGGCTCAACAGATACGCAGTATTTT. Translated, it gives CASSQGLGSTDTQYF.

The chain links TRBV5-1 to TRBJ1-1; 9 bases line up with TRBD1. V lost 0 bases and J lost 8; bases outside the gene matches: 5. Germline values: CDR1 SGHRS, CDR2 YFSETQ. The CDR3 contains 14 residues. As DNA, the CDR3 is TGCGCCAGCAGCTTGGAGGGACAGGGTACCGAAGCTTTCTTT. This gives the protein CASSLEGQGTEAFF.

V usage is TRBV5-8 and J usage is TRBJ2-6; possibly TRBD1 for D (5 bases). V was cut by 0 bases and J by 2 bases, with 15 bases left in between. The CDR3 is made up of 18 amino acids. CDR1 is SGHTS and CDR2 is YDEGEE in the germline V gene. In DNA, the CDR3 is TGTGCCAGCAGCTTGGGGGTGGACACCATGACTGGGGCCAACGTCCTGACTTTC. Amino acids: CASSLGVDTMTGANVLTF.

V and J are TRBV18 and TRBJ2-2; D is unresolved. There are 14 residues in the CDR3. Germline CDR1 KGHSH, CDR2 LQKENI. Trimming removed 0 bases from V and 3 bases from J, with 5 bases in between. The CDR3 nucleotides read TGTGCCAGCTCACCACCGGCGGACACCGGGGAGCTGTTTTTT. Amino acid sequence: CASSPPADTGELFF. The full variable domain, in which reference TRBV18 and TRBJ2-2 provide the parts outside the CDR3, is NAGVMQNPRHLVRRRGQEARLRCSPMKGHSHVYWYRQLPEEGLKFMVYLQKENIIDESGMPKERFSAEFPKEGPSILRIQQVVRGDSAAYFCASSPPADTGELFFGEGSRLTVL.

This sequence joins TRBV6-5 and TRBJ2-2; tentatively, D is TRBD1 (7 bases). This CDR3 is 14 amino acids long. The germline V gene has CDR1 MNHEY and CDR2 SVGAGI. V was clipped by 6 bases and J by 6 bases, with 14 bases between them. CDR3 amino acids: CASRSSGGSGELFF. CDR3 DNA: TGTGCCAGCAGGTCCTCAGGGGGGTCCGGGGAGCTGTTTTTT.

V is TRBV6-5 and J is TRBJ2-2, with a possible D match to TRBD2 (6 bases). The CDR3 extends over 15 amino acids. Germline assignment: CDR1 MNHEY and CDR2 SVGAGI. Trimming took 7 bases from V and 0 from J, leaving 12 bases between them. Here the CDR3 DNA reads TGTGCCAGCACGCCGTGGGGGGCGAACACCGGGGAGCTGTTTTTT. Encoded protein: CASTPWGANTGELFF.

The CDR3 DNA reads TGTGCCAGCAGCCAAGGACAGCACAACTATGGCTACACCTTC. It yields the protein CASSQGQHNYGYTF. The V gene is TRBV28, the J gene TRBJ1-2, with TRBD1 as a possible D gene (6 bases). Trimming pared 6 bases from V and 2 bases from J, leaving 13 bases between. CDR3 length: 14 residues. Germline V CDR1 and CDR2: MDHEN, SYDVKM.

Details on this clone: One junction end disagrees with the germline gene, perhaps due to a read error. The rearrangement joins TRBV6-1 to TRBJ2-1; a weak D match, TRBD1 (5 bases). CDR1 is MNHNS, CDR2 SASEGT, per germline. The CDR3 is 16 residues long. CDR3 nucleotide sequence: TGTGCCAGCAGTCAAGCCTCAGGGTCCCCTAGGAATGAGCAGTTCTTC. Protein product: CASSQASGSPRNEQFF.

The J gene is TRBJ1-2, the V gene TRBV27, with D perhaps matching TRBD1 (5 bases). The CDR3 is 13 amino acids. CDR1 and CDR2 from the germline V gene are MNHEY and SMNVEV (reference sequence). The V gene lost 4 bases and the J gene lost 4 bases, with 10 bases spanning the gap. CDR3 coding DNA: TGTGCCAGCAGTTCGGGGGGGGGCTATGGCTACACCTTC. This codes for CASSSGGGYGYTF.

The V call is TRBV2, the J call TRBJ1-1, with TRBD1 as a possible D gene (6 bases). Deletions cut 5 bases from V and 1 base from J, with 11 bases between. Germline loops: CDR1 SNHLY, CDR2 FYNNEI. The CDR3 has 14 residues. The CDR3 sequence is CASSQQGRNTEAFF. CDR3 in DNA: TGTGCCAGCAGTCAACAGGGACGGAACACTGAAGCTTTCTTT.

The chain recombines TRBV7-8 with TRBJ2-7, with TRBD2 as a possible D gene (6 bases). Germline-derived CDR1 and CDR2 are SGHVS and FQNEAQ. The CDR3 covers 15 residues. Trimming left V 1 base short and J 0 bases short, with 10 bases between. CDR3 bases: TGTGCCAGCAGCTTAGGACGGGGGAGCTCCTACGAGCAGTACTTC. Its protein is CASSLGRGSSYEQYF.